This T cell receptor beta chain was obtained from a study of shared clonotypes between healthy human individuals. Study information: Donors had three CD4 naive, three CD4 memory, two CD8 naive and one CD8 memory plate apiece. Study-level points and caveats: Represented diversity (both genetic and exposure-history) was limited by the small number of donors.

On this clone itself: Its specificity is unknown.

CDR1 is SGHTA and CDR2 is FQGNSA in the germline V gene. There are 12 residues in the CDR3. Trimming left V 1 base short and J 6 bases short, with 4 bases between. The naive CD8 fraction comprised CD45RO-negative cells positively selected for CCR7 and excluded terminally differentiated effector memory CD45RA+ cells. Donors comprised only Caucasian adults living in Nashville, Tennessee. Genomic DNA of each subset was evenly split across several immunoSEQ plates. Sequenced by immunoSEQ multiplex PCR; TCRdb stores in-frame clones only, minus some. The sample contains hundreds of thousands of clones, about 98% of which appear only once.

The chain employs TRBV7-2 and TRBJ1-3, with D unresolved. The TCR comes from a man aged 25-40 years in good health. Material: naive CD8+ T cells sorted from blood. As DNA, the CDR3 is TGTGCCAGCAGCTTAGTAGCAAACACCATATATTTT. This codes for CASSLVANTIYF. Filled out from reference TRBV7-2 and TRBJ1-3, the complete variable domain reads GAGVSQSPSNKVTEKGKDVELRCDPISGHTALYWYRQSLGQGLEFLIYFQGNSAPDKSGLPSDRFSAERTGGSVSTLTIQRTQQEDSAVYLCASSLVANTIYFGEGSWLTVV.